Sequencing of this T cell receptor beta chain was carried out in a study of cytomegalovirus exposure and HLA in healthy donors. Primers: 60 Vbeta forward and 13 Jbeta reverse. Produced via immunoSEQ multiplex PCR; TCRdb's table is partial and in-frame only. This sample carries roughly 120,000 clones, about 80% of them seen once, and the ten largest clones take 4% to 5.5%. The origin of this receptor is a man under 40 in good health and CMV-seropositive. Sequenced material: PBMCs.

CDR3 sequence reads: CASTLGASGGLMYF. The CDR3 DNA reads TGCGCCAGCACCCTTGGCGCTAGCGGGGGGCTCATGTATTTT. The gene calls are TRBV5-1 and TRBJ2-3, with 11 bases identical to TRBD2. This CDR3 has 14 residues. V lost 6 bases to trimming and J lost 14 bases; unmatched junction nucleotides: 14. Germline-derived CDR1 and CDR2 are SGHRS and YFSETQ.